This paragraph reports one TCR beta chain. No antigen is known for it. Base qualities are not provided; no much larger clone lies one nucleotide away. The CDR3 spans 13 residues, from the cysteine through the phenylalanine. CDR3 DNA is the only sequence kept; it has 39 bases, read in frame from the first base. CDR1 and CDR2 are read off the germline V gene (reference sequence) as SEHNR and FQNEAQ. Trimming takes 5 bases from V and 8 bases from J, and the germline ends sit 13 bases apart. This specimen comes from a study of a mutant IDH1 vaccine in newly diagnosed glioma listed by TCRdb under 2021. Regarding the research as a whole: Patients were given eight vaccinations, in weeks 1, 3, 5, 7, 11, 15, 19 and 23, which matched visits V03 through V10. Vaccination started 4-6 weeks after radiotherapy alone, or was given together with temozolomide cycles in the groups whose treatment included chemotherapy. Of the approximately 33 treated patients, around 62% were male and around 40% were female, and a mean age of 40.4 years was recorded. Before enrollment, most patients had been given radiochemotherapy with temozolomide as standard therapy, while the rest had received either radiotherapy alone or temozolomide alone. Peripheral blood was drawn at six visits: V03 (baseline), V05, V07, V10, V12 and V13. Longitudinal TCRB deep sequencing was performed for about two dozen treated patients wherever samples were available for exploratory analyses. Results the study describes overall, beyond this receptor: Pseudoprogression appeared unrelated to alterations in the top peripheral T cell clonotypes detected by TCRB sequencing. PBMC samples for TCRB deep sequencing were selected based on availability. The authors stated that sample limitations prevented analyses of patient blood samples from being reproduced. Immune responses induced by the vaccine were seen in about 93% of patients across multiple MHC alleles.

The label giving this sample's time point can be read as: week 5, during vaccination. Each vaccine dose was 300 ug of a 20-mer mutant IDH1 peptide in Montanide, given subcutaneously with topical imiquimod. All donors had newly diagnosed IDH1-mutant astrocytomas of WHO grade 3 or 4 that showed loss of nuclear ATRX. The samples were drawn from NOA16, a multicentre, single-arm, open-label phase I trial in Germany that tested a mutant IDH1 peptide vaccine in humans for the first time. Genomic DNA for TCRB sequencing was extracted from EDTA blood using the DNeasy Blood and Tissue Kit. Library generation was performed with the immunoSEQ multiplex PCR assay. Rearranged TCR beta chain sequences were amplified with the hsTCRB Kit following the manufacturer's protocol. TCRB libraries were sequenced on an Illumina MiSeq. Regarding the original processing steps: The kit vendor's proprietary platform handled demultiplexing, trimming and gene mapping. Not all clones reach the TCRdb copy of this immuneACCESS table, which keeps in-frame sequences only. Checked studies attribute under half of the gap to unresolved V genes and leave the rest unexplained. The V and J calls and the clone size are those of that table, but D and trimming were determined from the DNA. The sample profile shows roughly 50,000 clones; about 81% of them were found once. Under 3.5% of the sample is in the top ten clones.

The chain joins TRBV7-9 to TRBJ2-1; no D gene is confidently identified. This sequence was found in a man between 25 and 39 years old with glioma. Sample: PBMCs, taken from a glioma patient whose treatment included an IDH1 peptide vaccine. The CDR3 protein sequence reads: CASSPDVVDEQFF. The DNA sequence reads TGTGCCAGCAGCCCGGACGTCGTTGATGAGCAGTTCTTC.